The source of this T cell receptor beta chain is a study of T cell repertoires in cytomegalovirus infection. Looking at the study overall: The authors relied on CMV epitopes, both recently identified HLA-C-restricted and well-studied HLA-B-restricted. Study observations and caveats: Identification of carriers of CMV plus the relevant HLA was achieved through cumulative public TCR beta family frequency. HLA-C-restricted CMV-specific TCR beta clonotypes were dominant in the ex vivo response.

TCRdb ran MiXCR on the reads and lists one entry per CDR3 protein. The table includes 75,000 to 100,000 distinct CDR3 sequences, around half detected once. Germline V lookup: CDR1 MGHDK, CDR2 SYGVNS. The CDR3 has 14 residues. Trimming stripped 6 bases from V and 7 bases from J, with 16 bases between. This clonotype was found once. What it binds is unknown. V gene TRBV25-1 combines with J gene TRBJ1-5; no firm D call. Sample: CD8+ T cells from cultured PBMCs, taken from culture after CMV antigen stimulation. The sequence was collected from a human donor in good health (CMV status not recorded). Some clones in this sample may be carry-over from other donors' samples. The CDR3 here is CASSADEGGQPQHF. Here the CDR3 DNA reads TGTGCCAGCAGCGCTGATGAGGGAGGCCAGCCCCAGCATTTT.